A selection of T cell receptor beta chains follows, all from one sample in a study of T cells after posttransplantation cyclophosphamide. The repertoire was sequenced with immunoSEQ multiplex PCR; TCRdb's copy has only in-frame clones and lacks some. Singletons are absent from the sample, which has approximately 41,000 clones. Sequencing used PBMCs. Every receptor here comes from a man aged 45-60 years in good health, CMV-negative, and a related stem cell transplant donor. Each CDR3 is given with its conserved first and last residue. The D gene is left open where the match is weak. The size field reads once, few, many or a size class.

d_call clone_size j_call v_call cdr3_aa cdr3_nt
NA many TRBJ2-1 TRBV11-3 CASSSNTNNEQFF TGTGCCAGCAGCTCAAACACAAACAATGAGCAGTTCTTC
NA many TRBJ1-1 TRBV21-1 CASSKFFGSGRALYAFF NA
TRBD1 many TRBJ2-5 TRBV2 CASSSTGGVAQYF TGTGCCAGCAGCTCAACAGGGGGCGTGGCCCAGTACTTC
NA many TRBJ2-7 TRBV11-2 CASSGGGGIRSYEQYF TGTGCCAGCAGCGGGGGAGGGGGGATTCGCTCCTACGAGCAGTACTTC
NA few TRBJ2-7 TRBV6-5 CAGSRTVNYEQYF TGTGCCGGCAGTCGGACAGTAAACTACGAGCAGTACTTC
NA many TRBJ1-2 TRBV5-6 CASSLGQLRRTNYGYTF TGTGCCAGCAGCTTGGGACAGCTAAGGAGAACTAACTATGGCTACACCTTC
NA many TRBJ1-2 TRBV5-6 CASSLTGDYGYTF TGTGCCAGCAGCTTGACAGGCGACTATGGCTACACCTTC
TRBD1 many TRBJ1-2 TRBV19 CASSNYYGQALNYGYTF TGTGCCAGTAGTAACTACTATGGACAGGCACTTAACTATGGCTACACCTTC
TRBD1 many TRBJ2-2 TRBV27 CASSSHRGKNTGELFF TGTGCCAGCAGTTCCCACAGGGGGAAGAACACCGGGGAGCTGTTTTTT
TRBD1 many TRBJ2-1 TRBV2 CASSSGTGGTKQFF TGTGCCAGCAGCTCCGGGACAGGGGGCACTAAGCAGTTCTTC
TRBD1 many TRBJ1-3 TRBV28 CASRLDRAGNTIYF TGTGCCAGCAGACTAGACAGGGCTGGAAACACCATATATTTT
NA many TRBJ2-3 TRBV11-2 CASSPVYGKADTQYF TGTGCCAGCAGCCCCGTATACGGGAAGGCAGATACGCAGTATTTT
TRBD1 many TRBJ2-7 TRBV5-1 CASSLDPDGTDLYEQYF TGCGCCAGCAGCTTGGACCCGGACGGGACAGATTTATACGAGCAGTACTTC
NA many TRBJ1-2 TRBV30 CAWSSGNYGYTF TGTGCCTGGAGTTCAGGGAACTATGGCTACACCTTC
NA many TRBJ2-1 TRBV5-8 CASSQSQFHNEQFF TGTGCCAGCAGCCAATCACAGTTCCACAATGAGCAGTTCTTC
NA few TRBJ2-2 TRBV6-5 CASSSGGQTNTGELFF TGTGCCAGCAGTTCAGGAGGGCAAACGAACACCGGGGAGCTGTTTTTT
NA many TRBJ1-4 TRBV2 CASSRQESLTNEKLFF TGTGCCAGCAGCCGACAGGAGTCTTTAACTAATGAAAAACTGTTTTTT
NA many TRBJ2-7 TRBV7-2 CASSLGQGGEQYF TGTGCCAGCAGCTTAGGACAGGGAGGCGAGCAGTACTTC
NA many TRBJ1-4 TRBV15 CATGQGNEKLFF TGTGCCACCGGGCAGGGGAATGAAAAACTGTTTTTT
TRBD2 many TRBJ2-7 TRBV7-8 CASSFSGLVYEQYF TGTGCCAGCAGCTTTAGCGGGCTGGTCTACGAGCAGTACTTC
TRBD1 many TRBJ1-2 TRBV4-2 CASSQRVGTETGYTF TGTGCCAGCAGCCAAAGGGTCGGGACAGAAACTGGCTACACCTTC
TRBD1 many TRBJ2-5 TRBV5-6 CASSLDGTVHQETQYF TGTGCCAGCAGCTTGGATGGGACAGTTCACCAAGAGACCCAGTACTTC
NA few TRBJ2-3 TRBV5-1 CASSPEQTTDTQYF TGCGCCAGCAGCCCAGAACAGACCACAGATACGCAGTATTTT
TRBD1 few TRBJ1-2 TRBV5-1 CASSFFQGQGDGYTF TGCGCCAGCAGCTTCTTCCAGGGACAGGGCGATGGCTACACCTTC
TRBD1 many TRBJ2-2 TRBV4-1 CASSQRTGKTNTGELFF TGCGCCAGCAGCCAAAGGACAGGGAAAACGAACACCGGGGAGCTGTTTTTT